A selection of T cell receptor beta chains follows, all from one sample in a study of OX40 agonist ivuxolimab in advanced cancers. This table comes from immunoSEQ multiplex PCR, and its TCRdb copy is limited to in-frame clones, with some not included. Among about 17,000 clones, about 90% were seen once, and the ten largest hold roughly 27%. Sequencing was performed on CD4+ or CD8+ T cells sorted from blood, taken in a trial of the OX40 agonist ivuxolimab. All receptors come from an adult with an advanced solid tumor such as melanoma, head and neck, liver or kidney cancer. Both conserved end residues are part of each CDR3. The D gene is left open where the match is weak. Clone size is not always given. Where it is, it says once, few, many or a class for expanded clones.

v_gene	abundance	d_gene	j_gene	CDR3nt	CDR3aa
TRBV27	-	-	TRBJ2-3	TGTGCCAGCAGCCAGGCCATCACAGATACGCAGTATTTT	CASSQAITDTQYF
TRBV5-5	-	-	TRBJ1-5	TGTGCCAGCAGCTTGGAGGGGGGAGGCAATCAGCCCCAGCATTTT	CASSLEGGGNQPQHF
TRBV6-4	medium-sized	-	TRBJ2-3	TGTGCCAGCAGTGCTAGGGTAGCTAGCACAGATACGCAGTATTTT	CASSARVASTDTQYF
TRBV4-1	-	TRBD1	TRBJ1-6	TGCGCCAGCAGCCTCCGACAGGGCTATAATTCACCCCTCCACTTT	CASSLRQGYNSPLHF
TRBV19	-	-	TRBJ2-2	TGTGCCAGTTTGGCAGGGGAGAACACCGGGGAGCTGTTTTTT	CASLAGENTGELFF
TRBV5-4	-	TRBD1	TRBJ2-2	TGTGCCAGCAGCGGAGGTCAGGGGGCCGCGAACACCGGGGAGCTGTTTTTT	CASSGGQGAANTGELFF
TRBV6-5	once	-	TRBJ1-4	TGTGCCAGCAGTTACGAGGGGAGTGGTGAAAAACTGTTTTTT	CASSYEGSGEKLFF
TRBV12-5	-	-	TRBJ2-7	TGTGCTAGTGGCCGCTTGGAAGGGGAGCAGTACTTC	CASGRLEGEQYF
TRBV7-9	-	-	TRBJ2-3	TGTGCCAGCAGCCTCCGGGGGGGGACAGGGACAGATACGCAGTATTTT	CASSLRGGTGTDTQYF
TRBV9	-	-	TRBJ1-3	TGTGCCAGCAGCGTCGGGCAGGGGCAAGGAAACACCATATATTTT	CASSVGQGQGNTIYF